A selection of T cell receptor beta chains follows, all from one sample in a study of T-cell reconstitution after alpha-beta-depleted transplantation in children. TCRdb reprocessed the PCR reads via MiXCR and lists one record per CDR3 protein. The sample lists approximately 240,000 distinct CDR3 sequences, approximately 9.9% occurring once. The sample here was PBMCs from the stem cell graft donor, taken from the stem cell graft. These receptor sequences come from a human donor who donated a stem cell graft to a child with SCID. Each CDR3 is given with its conserved first and last residue. Each record gives: clone size, D gene, J gene, V gene, CDR3 protein, CDR3 DNA. A D gene is named only where the DNA matches it firmly. Only part of the rows carry a size: once, few, many, or a class if the clone is expanded.

clone_size: many; d_call: NA; j_call: TRBJ2-3; v_call: TRBV20-1; cdr3_aa: CSAKPRPELSDTQYF; cdr3_nt: TGCAGTGCTAAACCCCGCCCCGAGTTATCAGATACGCAGTATTTT
clone_size: NA; d_call: NA; j_call: TRBJ2-3; v_call: TRBV27; cdr3_aa: CASGWNGQQQTDTQYF; cdr3_nt: TGTGCCAGCGGATGGAACGGACAACAACAAACAGATACGCAGTATTTT
clone_size: many; d_call: TRBD1; j_call: TRBJ2-3; v_call: TRBV5-1; cdr3_aa: CASSLATGVGTQYF; cdr3_nt: TGCGCCAGCAGCTTGGCTACAGGGGTTGGTACGCAGTATTTT
clone_size: many; d_call: NA; j_call: TRBJ1-1; v_call: TRBV2; cdr3_aa: CASRGQGALGTEAFF; cdr3_nt: TGTGCCAGCAGAGGGCAGGGAGCCTTAGGCACTGAAGCTTTCTTT
clone_size: many; d_call: NA; j_call: TRBJ1-2; v_call: TRBV18; cdr3_aa: CASSPPDADARILYGYTF; cdr3_nt: TGTGCCAGCTCACCACCGGACGCGGACGCCCGGATTCTCTATGGCTACACCTTC
clone_size: many; d_call: NA; j_call: TRBJ1-1; v_call: TRBV5-1; cdr3_aa: CASSPRTPNTEAFF; cdr3_nt: TGCGCCAGCAGCCCCAGGACCCCGAACACTGAAGCTTTCTTT
clone_size: NA; d_call: NA; j_call: TRBJ1-5; v_call: TRBV12-3/TRBV12-4; cdr3_aa: CASSPRGGIQPQHF; cdr3_nt: TGTGCCAGCAGTCCTAGGGGGGGGATTCAGCCCCAGCATTTT
clone_size: many; d_call: NA; j_call: TRBJ1-6; v_call: TRBV5-1; cdr3_aa: CASSPKGPSYNSPLHF; cdr3_nt: TGCGCCAGCAGCCCTAAAGGTCCCTCCTATAATTCACCCCTCCACTTT
clone_size: many; d_call: TRBD1; j_call: TRBJ1-2; v_call: TRBV10-1; cdr3_aa: CASSEGDRGTGYTF; cdr3_nt: TGCGCCAGCAGTGAGGGGGACAGGGGGACTGGCTACACCTTC
clone_size: NA; d_call: NA; j_call: TRBJ1-2; v_call: TRBV28; cdr3_aa: CASSFGSGAYGYTF; cdr3_nt: TGTGCCAGCAGTTTCGGCAGTGGGGCCTATGGCTACACCTTC
clone_size: many; d_call: NA; j_call: TRBJ2-2; v_call: TRBV5-1; cdr3_aa: CASSLSEGTNTGELFF; cdr3_nt: TGCGCCAGCAGCTTGTCGGAGGGAACGAACACCGGGGAGCTGTTTTTT
clone_size: many; d_call: NA; j_call: TRBJ1-6; v_call: TRBV3-1; cdr3_aa: CASSNRKSDNSPLHF; cdr3_nt: TGTGCCAGCAGTAACAGGAAGAGCGATAATTCACCCCTCCACTTT
clone_size: many; d_call: TRBD1; j_call: TRBJ2-3; v_call: TRBV27; cdr3_aa: CASSLRDRGPSGNTDTQYF; cdr3_nt: TGTGCCAGCAGTTTACGGGACAGGGGCCCCAGCGGAAACACAGATACGCAGTATTTT
clone_size: many; d_call: TRBD2; j_call: TRBJ2-2; v_call: TRBV6-1; cdr3_aa: CASRRTSGGPGELFF; cdr3_nt: TGTGCCAGCCGCCGGACTAGCGGGGGGCCCGGGGAGCTGTTTTTT
clone_size: many; d_call: NA; j_call: TRBJ2-4; v_call: TRBV29-1; cdr3_aa: CSAAGTAKNIQYF; cdr3_nt: TGCAGCGCTGCCGGGACAGCCAAAAACATTCAGTACTTC